The present entry profiles one T cell receptor beta chain with its context. Produced via immunoSEQ multiplex PCR; TCRdb's table is partial and in-frame only. The sample has a few hundred thousand clones, around 90% seen once; the top ten hold less than 15%. This entry belongs to a study of blood T cell repertoires in COVID-19. Study overall: Sample material is recorded as cDNA or gDNA derived from T cells, B-cell-depleted T cells, or PBMCs.

Trimming removed 0 bases from V and 2 bases from J, with 6 bases in between. Germline CDR1 SGHDT, CDR2 YYEEEE. The CDR3 is 14 residues long. V usage is TRBV5-6 and J usage is TRBJ2-1; D unresolved. This sequence was found in a man in his thirties or forties who had been exposed to COVID-19. The sample taken for sequencing was PBMCs or T cells enriched from blood (not recorded which). The CDR3 here is CASSLVEPYNEQFF. CDR3 DNA sequence: TGTGCCAGCAGCTTGGTCGAGCCCTACAATGAGCAGTTCTTC.